These 20 T cell receptor beta chains were all obtained from the same sample, sequenced in a study of T cell responses to AZD1222 COVID-19 vaccine. Assay used: immunoSEQ multiplex PCR; TCRdb lists only in-frame clones, some missing. Of fewer than 200,000 clones in the sample, 92% were seen once. Sequences were derived from peripheral blood, sampled on day 0 of AZD1222 vaccination. Receptors originate from an adult in good health.

V usage is TRBV2 and J usage is TRBJ1-5; 8 bases align to TRBD1. Germline CDR1 and CDR2: SNHLY and FYNNEI. Trimming at V came to 2 bases and at J to 4 bases, leaving 4 bases not matched to a gene. CDR3 size: 15 residues. As DNA, the CDR3 is TGTGCCAGCAGTGAAATCGGGACAGGTAATCAGCCCCAGCATTTT. Residues: CASSEIGTGNQPQHF.

V gene TRBV5-4 combines with J gene TRBJ1-2; TRBD1 agrees at 10 bases. The CDR3 extends over 15 amino acids. Germline lookup yields CDR1 SGHNT and CDR2 YYREEE (reference sequence). Losses at the gene ends were 3 bases for V and 4 bases for J; bases not matched to a gene: 6. The CDR3 here is CASSYGTGEFYGYTF. The DNA for the CDR3 is TGTGCCAGCAGCTATGGGACAGGGGAATTCTATGGCTACACCTTC.

V is TRBV10-3 and J is TRBJ1-1; 8 bases line up with TRBD1. The CDR3 sequence is 16 residues long. With 6 bases clipped from V and 1 base from J, the junction kept 10 bases outside the gene matches. Germline V gene sequence: CDR1 ENHRY, CDR2 SYGVKD. CDR3 DNA: TGTGCCATCAGGGACAGGGTCCGGGGGGAGAACACTGAAGCTTTCTTT. This sequence encodes CAIRDRVRGENTEAFF.

This chain connects TRBV11-3 to TRBJ2-1; possible D gene TRBD1, 6 bases. The CDR3 covers 12 residues. Germline CDR1 and CDR2: SGHNT and YENEEA. V lost 5 bases and J lost 13, with 15 bases in between. The CDR3 sequence is CASSTGPGPQFF. In DNA form, the CDR3 reads TGTGCCAGCAGCACAGGGCCGGGACCACAGTTCTTC.

The chain joins TRBV19 to TRBJ2-7; D is ambiguous. This CDR3 is built from 13 residues. Trimming shortened V by 3 bases and J by 2 bases, and 8 bases separated the two germline ends. Germline V gene sequence: CDR1 LNHDA, CDR2 SQIVND (reference sequence). Written as DNA, the CDR3 is TGTGCCAGTAGTATTCGGCCTGCCTACGAGCAGTACTTC. The encoded protein is CASSIRPAYEQYF. Full variable domain (remainder filled in from reference TRBV19 and TRBJ2-7): DGGITQSPKYLFRKEGQNVTLSCEQNLNHDAMYWYRQDPGQGLRLIYYSQIVNDFQKGDIAEGYSVSREKKESFPLTVTSAQKNPTAFYLCASSIRPAYEQYFGPGTRLTVT.

This sequence joins TRBV3-1 (or the pseudogene TRBV3-2) and TRBJ1-3; D gene unclear. Between the trimmed V and J ends, which lost 7 bases and 0 bases, there was a span of 10 bases. CDR3 length equals 14 residues. Germline CDR1 LGHDT, CDR2 YNNKEL (reference sequence). The CDR3 loop reads CASNPTYSGNTIYF. The CDR3 nucleotides read TGTGCCAGCAACCCGACGTACTCTGGAAACACCATATATTTT.

The chain carries TRBV5-1 and TRBJ1-2; TRBD1 is a possible D gene (6 bases). Trimming removed 4 bases at V and 8 bases at J, with 21 bases between. The length of the CDR3 is 15 residues. Germline CDR1 is SGHRS and CDR2 is YFSETQ. In DNA form, the CDR3 reads TGCGCCAGCAGCCCTGGGGGGGCCAATATTTGGGGCTACACCTTC. Translated, it gives CASSPGGANIWGYTF.

The J gene is TRBJ1-6, the V gene TRBV18; D is undetermined. Trimming left V 0 bases short and J 9 bases short, with 12 bases between. Germline loops: CDR1 KGHSH, CDR2 LQKENI. The CDR3 covers 15 residues. This CDR3 is CASSPPSRAGSPLHF. The DNA for the CDR3 is TGTGCCAGCTCACCACCGAGTAGGGCAGGTTCACCCCTCCACTTT.

The V call is TRBV11-1, the J call TRBJ2-3; D is uncertain. From germline, CDR1 is SGHAT and CDR2 FQDESV (reference sequence). The length of the CDR3 is 15 residues. Trimming took off 2 bases at V and 0 bases at J, with 9 bases between the two ends. CDR3: CASSLQKPSTDTQYF. The CDR3 DNA is TGTGCCAGCAGCTTACAGAAACCTAGCACAGATACGCAGTATTTT. Filled out from reference TRBV11-1 and TRBJ2-3, the complete variable domain reads EAEVAQSPRYKITEKSQAVAFWCDPISGHATLYWYRQILGQGPELLVQFQDESVVDDSQLPKDRFSAERLKGVDSTLKIQPAELGDSAMYLCASSLQKPSTDTQYFGPGTRLTVL.

The V and J genes are TRBV6-2 or TRBV6-3 and TRBJ1-5; D is unclear. The V and J ends lost 0 bases and 0 bases respectively, with 6 bases between them. Germline lookup yields CDR1 MNHEY and CDR2 SVGEGT. There are 15 residues in the CDR3. CDR3 region: CASSYSTFSNQPQHF. CDR3 nucleotides: TGTGCCAGCAGTTACTCGACCTTTAGCAATCAGCCCCAGCATTTT.

This rearrangement joins TRBV2 to TRBJ1-4, with a tentative D call TRBD1 (5 bases). V was shortened by 7 bases and J by 7 bases, with 19 bases between the two germline ends. The CDR3 totals 15 residues. From germline, CDR1 is SNHLY and CDR2 FYNNEI. The CDR3 here is CASTGGGRLGEKLFF. CDR3 sequence (DNA): TGTGCCAGCACCGGGGGAGGGAGGTTAGGTGAAAAACTGTTTTTT.

The chain joins TRBV5-1 to TRBJ1-1; TRBD1 is a possible D gene (6 bases). Trimming cost V 4 bases and J 0 bases, with 10 bases left between them. This CDR3 comprises 14 residues. Germline CDR1 is SGHRS and CDR2 is YFSETQ. The CDR3 DNA is TGCGCCAGCAGCGCGAACAGGGTGAACACTGAAGCTTTCTTT. Translation: CASSANRVNTEAFF. Complete variable domain (other parts from reference TRBV5-1 and TRBJ1-1): KAGVTQTPRYLIKTRGQQVTLSCSPISGHRSVSWYQQTPGQGLQFLFEYFSETQRNKGNFPGRFSGRQFSNSRSEMNVSTLELGDSALYLCASSANRVNTEAFFGQGTRLTVV.

The J gene is TRBJ2-3, the V gene TRBV6-2 or TRBV6-3; TRBD2 might be the D (6 bases). Germline values: CDR1 MNHEY, CDR2 SVGEGT. The ends were cut back, 2 bases at V and 4 bases at J, with 13 bases in the middle. There are 15 residues in the CDR3. The CDR3 nucleotides read TGTGCCAGCAGTTACGGGACTTCTGGGGCAGATACGCAGTATTTT. Its protein product is CASSYGTSGADTQYF.

This rearrangement joins TRBV27 to TRBJ1-3, with 7 bases identical to TRBD1. With V trimmed by 3 bases and J by 0 bases, 5 bases remained unmatched. The length of the CDR3 is 16 residues. CDR1 is MNHEY and CDR2 is SMNVEV in the germline V gene (reference sequence). Written as DNA, the CDR3 is TGTGCCAGCAGTTTGGGACAGCCGTCCTCTGGAAACACCATATATTTT. As protein: CASSLGQPSSGNTIYF.

The V gene is TRBV24-1, the J gene TRBJ2-1, with 8 bases fitting TRBD2. Germline V CDR1 and CDR2: KGHDR, SFDVKD. The CDR3 sequence is 17 residues long. After removal of 4 bases from V and 0 bases from J, the junction contained 7 bases not matched to a gene. For the CDR3, the DNA is TGTGCCACCAGTGACTCCCGGGGGGGGTCCTCCTACAATGAGCAGTTCTTC. As protein: CATSDSRGGSSYNEQFF.

The chain employs TRBV4-3 and TRBJ2-1; tentatively, D is TRBD1 or TRBD2 (5 bases each). This CDR3 region has 16 residues. The ends were cut back, 3 bases at V and 7 bases at J, with 19 bases in the middle. Looked up from germline, CDR1 is LGHNA and CDR2 is YSLEER. CDR3: CASSQAGTVLTNEQFF. The CDR3 nucleotides are TGCGCCAGCAGCCAGGCAGGGACCGTCCTAACTAATGAGCAGTTCTTC.

V gene TRBV3-1 (or the pseudogene TRBV3-2) combines with J gene TRBJ2-2; TRBD1 is a possible D gene (5 bases). CDR3 length: 13 residues. Germline V gene lookup returns CDR1 LGHDT and CDR2 YNNKEL (reference sequence). V was shortened by 6 bases and J by 5 bases, with 10 bases between the two germline ends. CDR3 DNA: TGTGCCAGCAGACGAGCAGGGACCGGGGAGCTGTTTTTT. It codes for CASRRAGTGELFF.

The chain employs TRBV18 and TRBJ2-1; a possible D gene is TRBD2 (6 bases). Trimming cost V 3 bases and J 4 bases, with 13 bases left between them. Germline loops: CDR1 KGHSH, CDR2 LQKENI. This CDR3 is built from 15 residues. The CDR3 loop reads CASSPSSGGYNEQFF. In DNA, the CDR3 is TGTGCCAGCTCACCTTCTTCTGGGGGGTACAATGAGCAGTTCTTC.

This clone was detected once. The chain is built from TRBV24-1 and TRBJ2-5; D is possibly TRBD2 (6 bases). The CDR3 runs to 16 residues. Trimming took off 5 bases at V and 3 bases at J, with 18 bases between the two ends. Germline V gene sequence: CDR1 KGHDR, CDR2 SFDVKD. The DNA of the CDR3 is TGTGCCACCAGTGCCCGCCCACTACTAGCAAAAGAGACCCAGTACTTC. Translation: CATSARPLLAKETQYF.

This chain joins TRBV3-1 (or the pseudogene TRBV3-2) and TRBJ1-2; 8 nucleotides agree with TRBD1. The CDR3 contains 18 residues. J was trimmed by 1 base and V by 0 bases; bases with no gene match: 10. CDR1 and CDR2 from the germline V gene are LGHDT and YNNKEL (reference sequence). CDR3 in amino acids: CASSQDGLWDRFNYGYTF. For the CDR3, the DNA is TGTGCCAGCAGCCAAGATGGCTTATGGGACAGGTTTAACTATGGCTACACCTTC.